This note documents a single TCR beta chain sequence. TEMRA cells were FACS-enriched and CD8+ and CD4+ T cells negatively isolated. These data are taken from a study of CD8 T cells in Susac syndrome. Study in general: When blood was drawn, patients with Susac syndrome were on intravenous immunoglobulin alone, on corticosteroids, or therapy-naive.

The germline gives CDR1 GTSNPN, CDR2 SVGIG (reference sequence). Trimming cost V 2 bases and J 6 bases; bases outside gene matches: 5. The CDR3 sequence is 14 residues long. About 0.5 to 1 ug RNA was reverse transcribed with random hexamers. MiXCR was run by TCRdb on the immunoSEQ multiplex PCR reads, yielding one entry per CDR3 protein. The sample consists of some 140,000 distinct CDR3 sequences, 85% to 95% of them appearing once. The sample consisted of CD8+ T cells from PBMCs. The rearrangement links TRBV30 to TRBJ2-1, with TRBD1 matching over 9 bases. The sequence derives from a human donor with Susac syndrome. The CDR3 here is CAWSPGQGSNEQFF. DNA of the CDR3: TGTGCCTGGAGTCCCGGACAGGGGTCCAATGAGCAGTTCTTC.